This T cell receptor (beta chain) emerged from a study of shared clonotypes between healthy human individuals. Several immunoSEQ 96-well plates shared each subset's DNA, each plate a replicate. The assay was immunoSEQ multiplex PCR, and TCRdb's table has in-frame clones only and misses some. The sample shows 2 million to 3 million clones, approximately 94% of them seen only once. There are 15 residues in the CDR3. Germline CDR1 and CDR2: MGHRA and YSYEKL. With 1 base removed from V and 10 bases from J, the gap between germline ends came to 19 bases. This TCR was recovered from a man aged 18 to 29 in good health. Some clones in this sample may be carry-over from other donors' samples. The rearrangement links TRBV4-1 to TRBJ1-1; D is undetermined. Specimen: naive CD4+ T cells from PBMCs. The subset was: CD45RA+ positively selected. The CDR3 nucleotides are TGCGCCAGCAGCCAAGTCGCCAGACTACTCCGAGGAGCTTTCTTT. Translated: CASSQVARLLRGAFF.